This T cell receptor beta chain was captured in a study of T cell changes during pregnancy in multiple sclerosis (dated by TCRdb to between 2018 and 2021). With respect to the entire study: The study examined how the T cell repertoire changed over the course of pregnancy in women with multiple sclerosis.

In the germline V gene, CDR1 corresponds to MDHEN and CDR2 to SYDVKM. The junction shows trimming of 2 bases on V and 6 bases on J, plus 13 bases between the germline ends. The CDR3 runs 15 amino acids, cysteine and phenylalanine included. Only the CDR3 DNA is retained, 45 bases long and in frame from the first base. To note about this clone: Its antigen remains undetermined. Per-nucleotide qualities are absent, and no much larger clonotype sits a single base away.

Libraries were built with the immunoSEQ multiplex PCR assay. TCRdb re-hosts the immuneACCESS table, in-frame sequences only. Its copies lack some clones; in the studies checked, an unresolved V gene accounts for under half of them, and the cause for the rest is not known. This sample gives around 96,000 clones in total; over 85% of them show up just once. About 1.7% of the sample goes to the ten largest clones. The rearrangement joined TRBV28 to TRBJ1-4, with a tentative D gene TRBD1 over 5 matching bases. Source: peripheral blood, taken after pregnancy. The sequence derives from a female donor in good health, enrolled as a control in a pregnancy study. The CDR3 has the sequence CASSLPGTGDEKLFF. The nucleotides read TGTGCCAGCAGTTTACCCGGGACGGGGGATGAAAAACTGTTTTTT. Supplemented by the reference TRBV28 and TRBJ1-4 proteins around the CDR3, the complete variable domain is DVKVTQSSRYLVKRTGEKVFLECVQDMDHENMFWYRQDPGLGLRLIYFSYDVKMKEKGDIPEGYSVSREKKERFSLILESASTNQTSMYLCASSLPGTGDEKLFFGSGTQLSVL.